The 18 T cell receptor beta chains below all came from one sample that was sequenced in a study of STAT5B mutations in CD4+ large granular lymphocyte leukemia. Repertoires were generated with immunoSEQ multiplex PCR, while TCRdb's copy carries only in-frame clones and drops some. The repertoire has tens of thousands of clones, 70% to 90% of them found once; the top ten carry approximately 2.5%. The sequenced sample was CD4+ T cells from blood buffy coats. The receptor source for this set is a human donor in good health.

This rearrangement joins TRBV6-1 to TRBJ1-2, with a weak D call TRBD1 (5 bases). The CDR3 runs to 14 residues. V was shortened by 3 bases and J by 5 bases, with 13 bases between the two germline ends. Per germline, CDR1 MNHNS and CDR2 SASEGT. Here the CDR3 reads CASSEGGVIYGYTF. The CDR3 region has the DNA TGTGCCAGCAGTGAGGGGGGGGTTATATATGGCTACACCTTC.

This chain links TRBV7-3 with TRBJ2-1; 14 bases agree with TRBD2. This CDR3 contains 16 residues. Germline CDR1 and CDR2: SGHTA and FQGTGA. Unmatched junction bases numbered 8, after V lost 5 bases and J lost 8 bases. In DNA form, the CDR3 reads TGTGCCAGCAGCACCCGACTAGCGGGAGGGCCGGATGAGCAGTTCTTC. This encodes CASSTRLAGGPDEQFF.

V is TRBV6-5 and J is TRBJ1-1, with D uncertain. The CDR3 extends over 13 amino acids. CDR1 MNHEY and CDR2 SVGAGI come from the germline V gene. The V gene lost 3 bases and the J gene lost 8 bases, with 13 bases spanning the gap. Written as DNA, the CDR3 is TGTGCCAGCAGTTATGATATTGGGGAGGAAGCTTTCTTT. It is translated as CASSYDIGEEAFF.

The chain is built from TRBV19 and TRBJ1-2; 11 nucleotides match TRBD1. This CDR3 has 12 residues. CDR1 and CDR2 from the germline V gene are LNHDA and SQIVND (reference sequence). With V trimmed by 7 bases and J by 8 bases, 3 bases remained unmatched. CDR3: CASKGTGGGYTF. The CDR3 nucleotides are TGTGCCAGTAAAGGGACAGGGGGAGGCTACACCTTC. Combining the CDR3 with reference TRBV19 and TRBJ1-2 gives the whole variable domain DGGITQSPKYLFRKEGQNVTLSCEQNLNHDAMYWYRQDPGQGLRLIYYSQIVNDFQKGDIAEGYSVSREKKESFPLTVTSAQKNPTAFYLCASKGTGGGYTFGSGTRLTVV.

The V and J genes are TRBV15 and TRBJ2-2, with 8 bases matching TRBD1. The CDR3 is 16 residues long. The V segment lost 3 bases and the J segment 7 bases; nucleotides outside the gene matches: 10. CDR1 LNHNV and CDR2 YYDKDF come from the germline V gene (reference sequence). The CDR3 DNA follows: TGTGCCACCAGCAGGAGGCAGGGGGCAGATTTCGGGGAGCTGTTTTTT. Translated: CATSRRQGADFGELFF.

CDR3 sequence reads: CASSGRLAGTGELFF. The CDR3 DNA sequence: TGCGCCAGCAGCGGCCGACTAGCGGGGACCGGGGAGCTGTTTTTT. The chain employs TRBV5-1 and TRBJ2-2; 11 nucleotides align to TRBD2. This CDR3 region has 15 residues. Germline CDR1 is SGHRS and CDR2 is YFSETQ. V lost 4 bases, J lost 5 bases, and 4 bases stayed unmatched.

The chain has TRBV5-1 and TRBJ2-2; possibly TRBD1 or TRBD2 for D (5 bases each). The V gene lost 0 bases and the J gene lost 4 bases, with 13 bases spanning the gap. This CDR3 is 16 amino acids long. Germline CDR1 SGHRS, CDR2 YFSETQ. The CDR3 DNA reads as TGCGCCAGCAGCTTGGGCAGGGAGATGGGCACCGGGGAGCTGTTTTTT. As protein: CASSLGREMGTGELFF.

V and J are TRBV6-6 and TRBJ1-1, with TRBD1 as a possible D gene (5 bases). From germline, CDR1 is MNHNY and CDR2 SVGAGI (reference sequence). Trimming stripped 6 bases from V and 2 bases from J, with 13 bases between. This CDR3 has 14 amino acids. The CDR3 sequence is CASRTYDSNTEAFF. CDR3 DNA sequence: TGTGCCAGCAGAACTTATGACAGCAACACTGAAGCTTTCTTT.

The rearrangement joins TRBV5-1 to TRBJ1-3; perhaps TRBD1 as D (6 bases). Germline V gene lookup returns CDR1 SGHRS and CDR2 YFSETQ. V was shortened by 4 bases and J by 0 bases, with 11 bases between the two germline ends. CDR3 size: 15 residues. In DNA form, the CDR3 reads TGCGCCAGCAGCCCACAGGGCGACTCTGGAAACACCATATATTTT. It codes for CASSPQGDSGNTIYF.

The gene calls are TRBV7-3 and TRBJ1-1, with D unclear. There are 12 residues in the CDR3. The V end lost 3 bases, the J end lost 5 bases, and 7 bases lay between the germline ends. Looked up from germline, CDR1 is SGHTA and CDR2 is FQGTGA. The CDR3 nucleotides read TGTGCCAGCAGCTTGATAGGTACTGAAGCTTTCTTT. Translation gives CASSLIGTEAFF.

This chain joins TRBV27 and TRBJ2-2; unclear D gene. V gave up 7 bases and J gave up 5 bases, with 17 bases separating them. The CDR3 has 15 amino acids. Germline V CDR1 and CDR2: MNHEY, SMNVEV (reference sequence). The CDR3 protein is CASTFRKEPTGELFF. CDR3 coding DNA: TGTGCCAGCACCTTTAGGAAAGAACCGACCGGGGAGCTGTTTTTT.

This chain uses TRBV12-5 with TRBJ2-1; 12 nucleotides line up with TRBD1. The CDR3 is 22 residues long. Germline V CDR1 and CDR2: LGHNT, FRNRAP. The trim removed 2 bases at V and 5 bases at J, leaving 22 bases unmatched. CDR3: CASGLRDRGLLAGPRRNNEQFF. The CDR3 DNA reads as TGTGCTAGTGGTTTGAGGGACAGGGGGCTCCTAGCGGGACCACGGCGCAACAATGAGCAGTTCTTC.

In this sample, this clone is medium-sized. This chain uses TRBV7-2 with TRBJ2-7; D is unresolved. The CDR3 extends over 14 amino acids. Trimming took off 6 bases at V and 10 bases at J, with 22 bases between the two ends. Germline CDR1 SGHTA, CDR2 FQGNSA. CDR3 DNA: TGTGCCAGCAGTTCCCAGTCGCTTGGTAAACTCCAGTACTTC. This encodes CASSSQSLGKLQYF.

J is TRBJ2-2 and V is TRBV19; 7 bases are a match to TRBD2. The germline gives CDR1 LNHDA, CDR2 SQIVND (reference sequence). CDR3 length: 17 amino acids. Unmatched junction bases numbered 18, after V lost 5 bases and J lost 9 bases. Here the CDR3 reads CASSALGTGGSDRELFF. CDR3 in DNA: TGTGCCAGTAGTGCCCTCGGGACGGGCGGGAGTGATAGGGAGCTGTTTTTT.

This clone occurred once. The chain joins TRBV6-6 to TRBJ1-1, with D possibly being TRBD1 (6 bases). The germline CDR1 and CDR2 sequences are MNHNY and SVGAGI (reference sequence). This CDR3 has 15 amino acids. Trimming stripped 6 bases from V and 0 bases from J, with 14 bases between. CDR3 in amino acids: CASSYDRMMNTEAFF. The CDR3 DNA reads as TGTGCCAGCAGCTACGACAGGATGATGAACACTGAAGCTTTCTTT.

This chain joins TRBV5-1 and TRBJ2-7; 8 bases map to TRBD1. Per the germline V gene, CDR1 is SGHRS and CDR2 is YFSETQ. The V and J ends lost 0 bases and 2 bases, in that order; junction bases with no gene match: 4. The CDR3 runs 15 residues. The CDR3 nucleotides read TGCGCCAGCAGCTTGGGGGACAGGCCTACCTACGAGCAGTACTTC. Protein product: CASSLGDRPTYEQYF.

The chain is built from TRBV1 and TRBJ1-5. TRBV1 is deemed a pseudogene. CDR3 length: 20 amino acids. Here the CDR3 reads CTSSQEGPPGRPYSNQPQHF. The CDR3 DNA follows: TGCACCAGCAGCCAAGAAGGCCCCCCGGGGAGGCCTTATAGCAATCAGCCCCAGCATTTT.

The V and J genes are TRBV27 and TRBJ2-3; 9 bases agree with TRBD1. V gave up 1 base and J gave up 5 bases; unmatched junction bases: 7. The CDR3 spans 16 residues. Germline lookup yields CDR1 MNHEY and CDR2 SMNVEV (reference sequence). The CDR3 coding sequence is TGTGCCAGCAGTTTATTAGGGACAGGGCGTCAAGATACGCAGTATTTT. Its translation is CASSLLGTGRQDTQYF.